The 24 T cell receptor beta chains listed next were all sequenced from one sample in a study of blood T cell repertoires in COVID-19. The assay was immunoSEQ multiplex PCR, and TCRdb's table has in-frame clones only and misses some. The sample lists hundreds of thousands of clones, 88% occurring once. The source material was PBMCs or T cells enriched from blood (not recorded which). Receptors originate from a woman in her fifties or sixties in a cohort exposed to, infected with or recovered from COVID-19 (not recorded which).

This clone showed up just a few times. This rearrangement joins TRBV24-1 to TRBJ1-2; D ambiguous. This CDR3 has 15 residues. V gave up 2 bases and J gave up 0 bases, with 9 bases separating them. Germline-derived CDR1 and CDR2 are KGHDR and SFDVKD. This chain's CDR3 is CATSDSSEPNYGYTF. CDR3 coding DNA: TGTGCCACCAGTGATTCATCGGAGCCTAACTATGGCTACACCTTC.

This sequence joins TRBV27 and TRBJ1-3; a possible D gene is TRBD1 (5 bases). Germline V gives CDR1 MNHEY, CDR2 SMNVEV (reference sequence). The CDR3 is made up of 12 amino acids. The V end was cut by 6 bases, the J end by 9 bases, with 12 bases between. In nucleotides, the CDR3 is TGTGCCAGCAGAGGGGCGACTGGCACCATATATTTT. It is translated as CASRGATGTIYF.

CDR3 amino acids: CATSRGGDSNEQYF. DNA for the CDR3: TGTGCCACCAGCAGAGGCGGGGACAGCAACGAGCAGTACTTC. The chain employs TRBV15 and TRBJ2-7; TRBD1 is a possible D gene (7 bases). The CDR3 extends over 14 amino acids. CDR1 is LNHNV and CDR2 is YYDKDF in the germline V gene (reference sequence). V was clipped by 1 base and J by 5 bases, with 12 bases between them. The variable domain in full, completed from reference TRBV15 and TRBJ2-7, reads DAMVIQNPRYQVTQFGKPVTLSCSQTLNHNVMYWYQQKSSQAPKLLFHYYDKDFNNEADTPDNFQSRRPNTSFCFLDIRSPGLGDTAMYLCATSRGGDSNEQYFGPGTRLTVT.

The chain recombines TRBV4-1 with TRBJ1-2; 9 nucleotides agree with TRBD1. Germline CDR1 reads MGHRA; CDR2 reads YSYEKL. The CDR3 is made up of 16 amino acids. V dropped 0 bases and J dropped 4; count of bases not matched to a gene: 6. The chain's CDR3 is CASSQDAGTGSYGYTF. CDR3 in DNA: TGCGCCAGCAGCCAAGACGCCGGGACAGGGTCCTATGGCTACACCTTC.

The chain joins TRBV7-8 to TRBJ2-7, with D uncertain. The CDR3 runs to 14 residues. Germline-derived CDR1 and CDR2 are SGHVS and FQNEAQ. Deletions cut 2 bases from V and 0 bases from J, with 8 bases between. DNA of the CDR3: TGTGCCAGCAGCTTACGCGTTAGCTCCTACGAGCAGTACTTC. Amino acid sequence: CASSLRVSSYEQYF.

J is TRBJ2-7 and V is TRBV7-2, with 9 bases identical to TRBD1. CDR1 SGHTA and CDR2 FQGNSA come from the germline V gene. V shed 5 bases, J shed 6 bases, and the junction held 5 bases outside the gene matches. This CDR3 contains 13 residues. Here the CDR3 reads CASSRDREAEQYF. The DNA for the CDR3 is TGTGCCAGCAGCAGGGACAGGGAGGCCGAGCAGTACTTC.

The rearrangement uses TRBV7-9 and TRBJ1-1; 8 nucleotides line up with TRBD1. Germline CDR1 reads SEHNR; CDR2 reads FQNEAQ (reference sequence). This CDR3 is 14 amino acids long. The V and J ends lost 2 bases and 4 bases, in that order; junction bases with no gene match: 3. CDR3 protein: CASSLPQGATEAFF. The CDR3 region has the DNA TGTGCCAGCAGCTTACCCCAGGGGGCCACTGAAGCTTTCTTT.

V is TRBV18 and J is TRBJ1-2, with 8 bases matching TRBD1. The CDR3 length is 15 residues. Germline V CDR1 and CDR2: KGHSH, LQKENI. V lost 6 bases to trimming and J lost 4 bases; unmatched junction nucleotides: 10. This CDR3 reads CASSPGLDRAYGYTF. CDR3 DNA sequence: TGTGCCAGCTCGCCAGGACTGGACAGGGCCTATGGCTACACCTTC.

Written as DNA, the CDR3 is TGTGCCTGGAGTGTTCGGGGACAGGGTAATCAGCCCCAGCATTTT. Translating it yields CAWSVRGQGNQPQHF. The chain combines TRBV30 with TRBJ1-5; 9 bases agree with TRBD1. J lost 4 bases, V lost 0 bases, and 4 bases had no gene match. The CDR3 spans 15 residues. In germline, CDR1 is GTSNPN, CDR2 SVGIG (reference sequence).

The chain links TRBV7-3 to TRBJ2-1; 13 bases are shared with TRBD2. The CDR3 is 15 amino acids. CDR1 is SGHTA, CDR2 FQGTGA, per germline. Trimming removed 5 bases from V and 5 bases from J; junction bases left unmatched: 3. The DNA of the CDR3 is TGTGCCAGCAGCCCCGGGACTAGCGGGGACAATGAGCAGTTCTTC. This sequence encodes CASSPGTSGDNEQFF.

The V call is TRBV5-1, the J call TRBJ2-2; 8 bases line up with TRBD1. The CDR3 has 16 amino acids. Germline trimming cut 4 bases from V and 4 bases from J; bases unmatched to any gene: 9. Germline CDR1 is SGHRS and CDR2 is YFSETQ. As DNA, the CDR3 is TGCGCCAGCAGCAGATTGACAGGGGAGGCCACCGGGGAGCTGTTTTTT. Protein: CASSRLTGEATGELFF.

The rearrangement links TRBV3-1 (or the pseudogene TRBV3-2) to TRBJ1-2; the match to TRBD1 covers 7 bases. This CDR3 comprises 11 residues. V was pared by 7 bases and J by 7 bases, with 3 bases of the junction left unmatched. Germline loops: CDR1 LGHDT, CDR2 YNNKEL (reference sequence). CDR3 coding DNA: TGTGCCAGCACACAGGGGAGTGGCTACACCTTC. Residues: CASTQGSGYTF.

The chain joins TRBV5-4 to TRBJ2-5, with TRBD2 matching 14 bases. J lost 2 bases, V lost 4 bases, and 4 bases had no gene match. CDR1 is SGHNT, CDR2 YYREEE, per germline (reference sequence). The CDR3 sequence is 16 residues long. CDR3 sequence reads: CASSVRLAGGQETQYF. DNA of the CDR3: TGTGCCAGCAGCGTCCGACTAGCGGGAGGGCAAGAGACCCAGTACTTC.

J is TRBJ1-1 and V is TRBV9; 8 nucleotides agree with TRBD1. The length of the CDR3 is 15 residues. The V gene's germline CDR1 is SGDLS and CDR2 YYNGEE. V was clipped by 3 bases and J by 1 base; unmatched bases: 5. The DNA for the CDR3 is TGTGCCAGCAGCGCGACAGGGGCAACGAACACTGAAGCTTTCTTT. Residues: CASSATGATNTEAFF.

V and J are TRBV12-3 or TRBV12-4 and TRBJ1-2, with 7 bases lining up with TRBD1. With 7 bases clipped from V and 4 bases from J, the junction kept 6 bases outside the gene matches. CDR3 length: 13 residues. CDR3 DNA: TGTGCCAGCACCCCGGGACAGATCTATGGCTACACCTTC. This encodes CASTPGQIYGYTF.

In its sample, this clone was seen once. The V and J genes are TRBV7-9 and TRBJ2-1; TRBD1 matches 10 bases. CDR1 and CDR2 (germline): SEHNR, FQNEAQ (reference sequence). The CDR3 contains 15 residues. V shed 5 bases and J 5 bases; nucleotides not matched to a gene: 6. As DNA, the CDR3 is TGTGCCAGCAGCCCCGGACAGGGGGATCACAATGAGCAGTTCTTC. Residues: CASSPGQGDHNEQFF.

The chain couples TRBV7-8 to TRBJ1-5; D might be TRBD1 (5 bases). From germline, CDR1 is SGHVS and CDR2 FQNEAQ. V was cut by 0 bases and J by 9 bases, with 18 bases left in between. This CDR3 spans 16 amino acids. The CDR3 is CASSLAGLGNAWPQHF. The CDR3 region has the DNA TGTGCCAGCAGCTTAGCGGGACTGGGGAACGCTTGGCCCCAGCATTTT. The entire variable domain, with the rest obtained from reference TRBV7-8 and TRBJ1-5, is as follows: GAGVSQSPRYKVAKRGQDVALRCDPISGHVSLFWYQQALGQGPEFLTYFQNEAQLDKSGLPSDRFFAERPEGSVSTLKIQRTQQEDSAVYLCASSLAGLGNAWPQHFGDGTRLSIL.

V and J are TRBV3-1 (or the pseudogene TRBV3-2) and TRBJ2-3, with TRBD2 matching over 16 bases. CDR3 length equals 18 residues. J gave up 2 bases and V 4 bases, and 6 bases lay outside the gene matches. In germline, CDR1 is LGHDT, CDR2 YNNKEL (reference sequence). The CDR3 reads CASSPGLAGGPFTDTQYF. The CDR3 coding sequence is TGTGCCAGCAGCCCGGGACTAGCGGGAGGGCCCTTCACAGATACGCAGTATTTT.

The chain is built from TRBV6-5 and TRBJ1-5, with 9 bases that match TRBD1. The germline V gene encodes CDR1 MNHEY and CDR2 SVGAGI. CDR3 length equals 13 residues. The V gene end was trimmed by 6 bases and the J gene end by 7 bases; junction bases not matched to a gene: 4. CDR3 in amino acids: CASRRQGGQPQHF. The CDR3 region has the DNA TGTGCCAGCAGACGACAGGGGGGACAGCCCCAGCATTTT.

For this clone: One junction end disagrees with the germline gene, perhaps due to a read error. The CDR3 nucleotides read TGTGCCAGCAGGGGGGCTAGCGGGACCCGCTTC. Amino acids: CASRGASGTRF. The rearrangement joins TRBV2 to TRBJ2-7, with TRBD2 matching over 9 bases. The CDR3 sequence is 11 residues long. Germline CDR1 and CDR2: SNHLY and FYNNEI.

The rearrangement joins TRBV7-9 to TRBJ1-2; TRBD1 matches at 8 bases. Germline assignment: CDR1 SEHNR and CDR2 FQNEAQ (reference sequence). With 5 bases clipped from V and 2 bases from J, the junction kept 4 bases outside the gene matches. The length of the CDR3 is 14 residues. The CDR3 spells CASSPRDRNYGYTF. The CDR3 region has the DNA TGTGCCAGCAGCCCCCGGGACAGGAACTATGGCTACACCTTC.

Only one count was recorded for this clone. The V and J genes are TRBV11-2 and TRBJ2-7; 13 bases fit TRBD2. CDR1 is SGHAT and CDR2 is FQNNGV in the germline V gene. The CDR3 is 14 amino acids. V trimming: 6 bases; J trimming: 7 bases; junction bases outside the gene matches: 6. The chain's CDR3 is CASSLPGLAGEQYF. The DNA for the CDR3 is TGTGCCAGCAGTCTTCCGGGACTAGCGGGGGAGCAGTACTTC.

The CDR3 DNA reads as TGTGCCAGCAGGGTCAGAGGGTCTGGAAACACCATATATTTT. This codes for CASRVRGSGNTIYF. The chain combines TRBV2 with TRBJ1-3; D unclear. CDR1 is SNHLY and CDR2 is FYNNEI in the germline V gene. V lost 6 bases and J 1 base, leaving 10 bases between the germline ends. CDR3 length equals 14 residues.

This chain uses TRBV4-1 with TRBJ1-3; perhaps TRBD1 as D (5 bases). Germline V gives CDR1 MGHRA, CDR2 YSYEKL. The CDR3 is 18 residues long. V was shortened by 2 bases and J by 0 bases, with 17 bases between the two germline ends. The chain's CDR3 is CASSQSPRGASSGNTIYF. CDR3 sequence (DNA): TGCGCCAGCAGCCAATCCCCTAGGGGCGCGAGCTCTGGAAACACCATATATTTT.